These 7 T cell receptor beta chains were all obtained from the same sample, sequenced in a study of shared clonotypes between healthy human individuals (TCRdb year 2020). Library preparation was by the immunoSEQ multiplex PCR assay. TCRdb stores this immuneACCESS table with in-frame sequences only. Part of the clones is absent; in the studies checked, under half of the shortfall reflects unresolved V genes, and no reason is known for the rest. The sample data list roughly 490,000 clones, and around 80% of these were observed just once. 12% of the sample lies in the top ten. The source material was PBMCs. The source is a woman aged 40 to 50 in good health. Some clones in this sample may be carry-over from other donors' samples.

The chain uses TRBV27 and TRBJ1-1; D remains unclear. Germline V gene sequence: CDR1 MNHEY, CDR2 SMNVEV (reference sequence). The V and J ends lost 2 bases and 4 bases respectively, with 5 bases between them. The CDR3 sequence is 12 residues long. The CDR3 is CASSLVGTEAFF. The CDR3, as DNA: TGTGCCAGCAGTTTAGTAGGCACTGAAGCTTTCTTT.

This clone was counted once. A far larger clone is just one base off, so this is likely a read error. V and J are TRBV4-2 and TRBJ1-2, with TRBD1 matching over 7 bases. The CDR3 runs to 17 residues. Unmatched junction bases numbered 15, after V lost 4 bases and J lost 4 bases. Germline V gene lookup returns CDR1 LGHNA and CDR2 YNFKEQ. DNA of the CDR3: TGTGCCAGCAGCCCAGGGTCGGGCAGGGGGTACGGCTATGGCTACACCTTC. Protein sequence: CASSPGSGRGYGYGYTF.

DNA for the CDR3: TGTGCCAGCAGCAAATCTAGAGGCTACACCTTC. Its protein product is CASSKSRGYTF. V is TRBV6-5 and J is TRBJ1-2; D gene unclear. With 6 bases removed from V and 8 bases from J, the gap between germline ends came to 10 bases. Germline loops: CDR1 MNHEY, CDR2 SVGAGI. The CDR3 consists of 11 residues.

With respect to this clone: The sample contains more than one DNA sequence encoding this CDR3. The rearrangement joins TRBV5-4 to TRBJ2-1; D is perhaps TRBD1 (5 bases). This CDR3 spans 12 amino acids. CDR1 is SGHNT, CDR2 YYREEE, per germline (reference sequence). Trimming pared 0 bases from V and 7 bases from J, leaving 5 bases between. The CDR3 nucleotides are TGTGCCAGCAGCTTGGAGGGGAATGAGCAGTTCTTC. It is translated as CASSLEGNEQFF.

Concerning this clone itself: Compared with germline, one end of the junction differs, possibly owing to a read error. This rearrangement joins TRBV7-7 to TRBJ2-2, with D perhaps being TRBD1 or TRBD2 (5 bases each). Germline loops: CDR1 SSHAT, CDR2 FNYEAQ (reference sequence). This CDR3 contains 15 residues. CDR3 in DNA: TGTGCTAGCAGCTTCGGGGACGCGAACACCGGGGAGCTGTTTTTT. This codes for CASSFGDANTGELFF.

V and J are TRBV28 and TRBJ1-2; D perhaps matches TRBD1 (6 bases). The CDR3 covers 12 residues. V was cut by 8 bases and J by 4 bases, with 11 bases left in between. Germline CDR1 reads MDHEN; CDR2 reads SYDVKM. CDR3 sequence (DNA): TGTGCCAGCTCCGGGACACCCTATGGCTACACCTTC. This gives the protein CASSGTPYGYTF.

With respect to this clone: Other DNA sequences in the sample encode the same CDR3. The chain uses TRBV7-2 and TRBJ1-2, with D perhaps matching TRBD1 (5 bases). The germline V gene has CDR1 SGHTA and CDR2 FQGNSA. V was clipped by 1 base and J by 2 bases, with 8 bases between them. The CDR3 covers 14 residues. The chain's CDR3 is CASSLGTGNYGYTF. CDR3 in DNA: TGTGCCAGCAGCTTAGGTACAGGCAACTATGGCTACACCTTC.